This record looks at one T cell receptor beta chain sequence and its context. What it binds is unknown. The entry originates in a study of OX40 agonist ivuxolimab in advanced cancers. Looking at the study overall: Each patient was given ivuxolimab into a vein every 2 weeks, at 0.01 to 10 mg/kg. The dose-escalation cohort was roughly 83% male, with a mean age of around 54 years, ranging about 23 to 80. Study-wide results and caveats: At doses 0.1 to 3.0 mg/kg, CD4+ and CD8+ clones expanded. The average count of expanded clones was higher among CD8+ T cells than among CD4+.

The assay was immunoSEQ multiplex PCR, and TCRdb's table has in-frame clones only and misses some. The table has under 50,000 clones, over 60% seen once. CDR3 length: 11 amino acids. V was pared by 6 bases and J by 10 bases, with 12 bases between. Germline V lookup: CDR1 MNHEY, CDR2 SVGAGI. The chain employs TRBV6-5 and TRBJ1-1; D unclear. Sequences were derived from CD4+ or CD8+ T cells sorted from blood, sampled in a trial of the OX40 agonist ivuxolimab. This sequence was found in an adult with an advanced solid tumor such as melanoma, head and neck, liver or kidney cancer. The chain's CDR3 is CASRRALRAFF. The CDR3 DNA follows: TGTGCCAGCAGGAGGGCCTTGAGAGCTTTCTTT.